This T cell receptor (beta chain) originates from a study of OX40 agonist ivuxolimab in advanced cancers. Germline V lookup: CDR1 LNHDA, CDR2 SQIVND (reference sequence). This CDR3 is built from 17 residues. V trimming: 3 bases; J trimming: 3 bases; junction bases outside the gene matches: 6. Generated by immunoSEQ multiplex PCR, the TCRdb table keeps only in-frame clones and is missing some. The sample consists of more than 80,000 clones, roughly 91% of them appearing once. Sample: CD4+ or CD8+ T cells sorted from blood, taken in a trial of the OX40 agonist ivuxolimab. This receptor was obtained from an adult with an advanced solid tumor such as melanoma, head and neck, liver or kidney cancer. This rearrangement joins TRBV19 to TRBJ1-5; TRBD1 matches at 12 bases. CDR3 amino acids: CASSIGDRGPNNQPQHF. In DNA, the CDR3 is TGTGCCAGTAGTATTGGGGACAGGGGGCCTAACAATCAGCCCCAGCATTTT. Supplemented by reference TRBV19 and TRBJ1-5, the full variable domain reads DGGITQSPKYLFRKEGQNVTLSCEQNLNHDAMYWYRQDPGQGLRLIYYSQIVNDFQKGDIAEGYSVSREKKESFPLTVTSAQKNPTAFYLCASSIGDRGPNNQPQHFGDGTRLSIL.